This T cell receptor beta chain was captured in a study of control samples from healthy donors and cancer patients. The germline V gene encodes CDR1 MNHEY and CDR2 SVGEGT. Trimming removed 2 bases at V and 11 bases at J, with 15 bases between. The CDR3 is made up of 13 amino acids. This table comes from immunoSEQ multiplex PCR, and its TCRdb copy is limited to in-frame clones, with some not included. The sample has roughly 200,000 clones; around 93% are singletons. Sequenced material: blood. The receptor's source is a man between 18 and 35 years old in good health. The J gene is TRBJ1-1, the V gene TRBV6-2 or TRBV6-3; D is uncertain. The CDR3 loop reads CASSYGLRAEAFF. In nucleotides, the CDR3 is TGTGCCAGCAGTTACGGCTTAAGGGCGGAGGCTTTCTTT.